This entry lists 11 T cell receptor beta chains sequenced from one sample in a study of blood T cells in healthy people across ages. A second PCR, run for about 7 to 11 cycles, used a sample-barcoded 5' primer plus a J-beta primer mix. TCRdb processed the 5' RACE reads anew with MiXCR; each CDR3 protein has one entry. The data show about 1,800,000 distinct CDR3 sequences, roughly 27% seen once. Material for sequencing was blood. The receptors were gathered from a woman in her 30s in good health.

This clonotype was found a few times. The chain's CDR3 is CSVGQLMNTEAFF. Here the CDR3 DNA reads TGCAGCGTTGGTCAGCTGATGAACACTGAAGCTTTCTTT. The V gene is TRBV29-1, the J gene TRBJ1-1, with unresolved D. V dropped 4 bases and J dropped 0 bases, with 9 bases sitting between them. This CDR3 comprises 13 residues. CDR1 and CDR2 (germline): SQVTM, ANQGSEA.

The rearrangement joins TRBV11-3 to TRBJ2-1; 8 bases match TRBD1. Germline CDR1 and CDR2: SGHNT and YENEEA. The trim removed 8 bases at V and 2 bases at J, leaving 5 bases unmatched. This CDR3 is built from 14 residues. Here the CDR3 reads CASVDRGTYNEQFF. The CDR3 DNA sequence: TGTGCCAGCGTTGACAGGGGCACCTACAATGAGCAGTTCTTC.

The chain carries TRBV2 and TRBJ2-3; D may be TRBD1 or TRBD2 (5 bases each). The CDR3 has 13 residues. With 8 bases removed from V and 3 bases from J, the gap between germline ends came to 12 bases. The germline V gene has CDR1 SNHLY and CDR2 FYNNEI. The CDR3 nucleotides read TGTGCCAGCGGGGGTAGCGTAACAGATACGCAGTATTTT. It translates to CASGGSVTDTQYF.

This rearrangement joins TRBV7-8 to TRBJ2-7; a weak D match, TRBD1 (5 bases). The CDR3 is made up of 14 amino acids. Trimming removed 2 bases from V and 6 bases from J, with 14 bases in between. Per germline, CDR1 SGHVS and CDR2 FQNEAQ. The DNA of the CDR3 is TGTGCCAGCAGCTTACAGGGCGGAAACTGCGAGCAGTACTTC. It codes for CASSLQGGNCEQYF.

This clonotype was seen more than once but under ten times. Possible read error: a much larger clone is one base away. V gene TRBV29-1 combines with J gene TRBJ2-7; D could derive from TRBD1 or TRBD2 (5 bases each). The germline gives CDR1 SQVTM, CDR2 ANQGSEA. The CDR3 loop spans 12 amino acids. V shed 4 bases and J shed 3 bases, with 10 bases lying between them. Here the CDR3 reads CSVAGDGYEQYF. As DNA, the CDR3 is TGCAGCGTTGCCGGGGACGGCTACGAGCAGTACTTC.

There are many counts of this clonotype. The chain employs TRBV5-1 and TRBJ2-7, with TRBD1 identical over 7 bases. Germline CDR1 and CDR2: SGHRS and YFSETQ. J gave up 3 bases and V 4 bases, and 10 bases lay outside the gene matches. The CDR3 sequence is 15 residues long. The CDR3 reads CASSQGDRGVYEQYF. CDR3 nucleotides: TGCGCCAGCAGCCAAGGGGACAGAGGGGTCTACGAGCAGTACTTC.

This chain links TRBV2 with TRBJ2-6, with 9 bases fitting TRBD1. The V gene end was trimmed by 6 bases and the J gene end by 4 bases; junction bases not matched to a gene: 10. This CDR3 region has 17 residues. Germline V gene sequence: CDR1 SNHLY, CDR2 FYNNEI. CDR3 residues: CASRGTGISGGANVLTF. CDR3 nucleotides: TGTGCCAGCAGGGGGACAGGGATCTCGGGAGGGGCCAACGTCCTGACTTTC.

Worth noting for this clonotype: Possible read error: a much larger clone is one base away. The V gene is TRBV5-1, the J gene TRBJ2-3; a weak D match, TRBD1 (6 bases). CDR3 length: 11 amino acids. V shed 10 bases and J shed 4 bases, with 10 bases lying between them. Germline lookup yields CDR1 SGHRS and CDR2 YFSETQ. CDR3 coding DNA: TGCGCCGGCAAGGGGGCAGATACGCAGTATTTT. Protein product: CAGKGADTQYF.

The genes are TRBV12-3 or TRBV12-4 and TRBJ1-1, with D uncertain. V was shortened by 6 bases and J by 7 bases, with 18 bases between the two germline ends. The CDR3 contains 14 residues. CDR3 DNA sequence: TGTGCCAGCAGCGGGTCTTCAGCGGGAGTTGAAGCTTTCTTT. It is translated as CASSGSSAGVEAFF.

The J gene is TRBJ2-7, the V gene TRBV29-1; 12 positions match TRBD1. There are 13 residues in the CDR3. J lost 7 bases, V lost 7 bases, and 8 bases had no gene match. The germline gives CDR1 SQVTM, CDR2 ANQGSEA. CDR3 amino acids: CSGAGTGGNEQYF. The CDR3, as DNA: TGCAGCGGAGCCGGGACAGGGGGCAATGAGCAGTACTTC.

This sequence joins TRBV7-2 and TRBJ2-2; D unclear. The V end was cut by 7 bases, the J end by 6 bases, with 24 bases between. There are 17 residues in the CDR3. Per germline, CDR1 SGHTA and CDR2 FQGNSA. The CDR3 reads CASNPSRTTFRAGELFF. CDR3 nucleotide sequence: TGTGCCAGCAACCCTTCGCGTACGACTTTTCGTGCCGGGGAGCTGTTTTTT. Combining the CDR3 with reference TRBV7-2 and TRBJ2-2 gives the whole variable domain GAGVSQSPSNKVTEKGKDVELRCDPISGHTALYWYRQSLGQGLEFLIYFQGNSAPDKSGLPSDRFSAERTGGSVSTLTIQRTQQEDSAVYLCASNPSRTTFRAGELFFGEGSRLTVL.